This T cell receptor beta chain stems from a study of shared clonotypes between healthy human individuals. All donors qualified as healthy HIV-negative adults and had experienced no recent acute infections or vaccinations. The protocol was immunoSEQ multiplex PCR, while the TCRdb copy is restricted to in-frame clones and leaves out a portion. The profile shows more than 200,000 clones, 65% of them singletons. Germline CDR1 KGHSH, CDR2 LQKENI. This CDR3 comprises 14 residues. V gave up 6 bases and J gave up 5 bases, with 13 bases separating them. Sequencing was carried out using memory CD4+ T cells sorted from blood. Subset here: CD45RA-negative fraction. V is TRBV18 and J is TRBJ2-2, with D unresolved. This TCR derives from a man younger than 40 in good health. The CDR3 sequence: CASSVEIWTGELFF. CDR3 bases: TGTGCCAGCTCCGTAGAAATTTGGACCGGGGAGCTGTTTTTT.